In this sample, the clone carrying this T cell receptor (beta chain) turned up a few times. As yet, its antigen is unknown. Only in-frame clones appear in the TCRdb table, and some are missing; sequencing was by immunoSEQ multiplex PCR. This table holds 9,500 to 15,000 clones, about four fifths found once. This specimen belongs to a study of chemoradiotherapy in HPV16-positive cancers. Study-wide background: Candidate HPV-specific T-cell clones and common TCR motifs came from functional assays in a couple of HPV16-positive patients. Findings of the study overall: During treatment, candidate HPV-specific clones and E7-related motifs expanded in tumor. Better recurrence-free survival went with HPV-responsive T-cell expansion in HPV16-positive patients.

Over chemoradiotherapy, repertoires were sampled more than once. The sample was gathered from a patient who underwent chemoradiotherapy. The sequence was obtained from a human donor with HPV-associated anogenital cancer.

The CDR3 DNA reads as TGTGCCCCTCAAAGGGCGACTAACTATGGCTACACCTTC. Residues: CAPQRATNYGYTF. V gene TRBV27 combines with J gene TRBJ1-2; D gene uncertain. V gave up 11 bases and J gave up 0 bases, with 13 bases separating them. CDR1 is MNHEY, CDR2 SMNVEV, per germline (reference sequence). CDR3 size: 13 residues.